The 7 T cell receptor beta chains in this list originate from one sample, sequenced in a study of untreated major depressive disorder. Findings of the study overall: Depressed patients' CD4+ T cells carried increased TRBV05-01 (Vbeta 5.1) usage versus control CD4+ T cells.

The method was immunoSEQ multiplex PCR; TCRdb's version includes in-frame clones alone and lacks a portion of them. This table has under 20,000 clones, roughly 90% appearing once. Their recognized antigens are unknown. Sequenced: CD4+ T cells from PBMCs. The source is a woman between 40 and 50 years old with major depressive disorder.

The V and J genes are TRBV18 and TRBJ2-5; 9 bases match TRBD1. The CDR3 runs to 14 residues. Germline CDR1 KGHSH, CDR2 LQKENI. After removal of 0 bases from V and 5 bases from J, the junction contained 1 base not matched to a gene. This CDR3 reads CASSPPGTGETQYF. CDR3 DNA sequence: TGTGCCAGCTCACCACCCGGGACAGGGGAGACCCAGTACTTC. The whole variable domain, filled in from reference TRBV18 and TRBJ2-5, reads NAGVMQNPRHLVRRRGQEARLRCSPMKGHSHVYWYRQLPEEGLKFMVYLQKENIIDESGMPKERFSAEFPKEGPSILRIQQVVRGDSAAYFCASSPPGTGETQYFGPGTRLLVL.

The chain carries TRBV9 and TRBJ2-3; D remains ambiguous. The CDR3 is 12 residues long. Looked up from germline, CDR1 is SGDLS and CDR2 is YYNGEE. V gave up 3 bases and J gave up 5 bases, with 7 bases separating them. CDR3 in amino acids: CASSGTIDTQYF. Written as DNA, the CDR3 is TGTGCCAGCAGCGGGACGATAGATACGCAGTATTTT.

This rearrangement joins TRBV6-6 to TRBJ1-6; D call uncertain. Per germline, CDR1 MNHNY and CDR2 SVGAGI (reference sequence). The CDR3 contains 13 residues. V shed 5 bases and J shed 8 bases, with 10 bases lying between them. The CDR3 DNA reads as TGTGCCAGCAGTCTTGGCTGGGATTCACCCCTCCACTTT. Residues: CASSLGWDSPLHF.

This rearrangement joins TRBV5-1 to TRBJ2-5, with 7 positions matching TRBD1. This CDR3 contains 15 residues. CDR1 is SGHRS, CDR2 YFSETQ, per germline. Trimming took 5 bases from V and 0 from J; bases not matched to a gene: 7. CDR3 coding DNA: TGCGCCAGCAGATCCGGGACAGAGTACCAAGAGACCCAGTACTTC. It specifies CASRSGTEYQETQYF.

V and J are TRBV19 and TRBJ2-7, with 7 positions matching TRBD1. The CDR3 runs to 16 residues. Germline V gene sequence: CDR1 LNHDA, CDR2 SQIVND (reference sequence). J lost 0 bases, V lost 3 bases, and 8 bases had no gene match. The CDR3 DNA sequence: TGTGCCAGTAGTATCTCCGGGACAGTGGTCTCCTACGAGCAGTACTTC. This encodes CASSISGTVVSYEQYF.

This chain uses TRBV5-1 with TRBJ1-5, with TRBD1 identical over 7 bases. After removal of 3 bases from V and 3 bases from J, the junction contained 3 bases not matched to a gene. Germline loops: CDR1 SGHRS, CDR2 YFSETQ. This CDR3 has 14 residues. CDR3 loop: CASSSGQPNQPQHF. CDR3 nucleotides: TGCGCCAGCAGCTCGGGACAGCCCAATCAGCCCCAGCATTTT.

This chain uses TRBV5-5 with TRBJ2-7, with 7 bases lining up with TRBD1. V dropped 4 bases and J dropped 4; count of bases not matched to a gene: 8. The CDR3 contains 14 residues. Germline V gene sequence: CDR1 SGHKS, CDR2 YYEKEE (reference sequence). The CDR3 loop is CASSPTGARYEQYF. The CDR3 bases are TGTGCCAGCAGCCCAACAGGGGCGAGATACGAGCAGTACTTC.